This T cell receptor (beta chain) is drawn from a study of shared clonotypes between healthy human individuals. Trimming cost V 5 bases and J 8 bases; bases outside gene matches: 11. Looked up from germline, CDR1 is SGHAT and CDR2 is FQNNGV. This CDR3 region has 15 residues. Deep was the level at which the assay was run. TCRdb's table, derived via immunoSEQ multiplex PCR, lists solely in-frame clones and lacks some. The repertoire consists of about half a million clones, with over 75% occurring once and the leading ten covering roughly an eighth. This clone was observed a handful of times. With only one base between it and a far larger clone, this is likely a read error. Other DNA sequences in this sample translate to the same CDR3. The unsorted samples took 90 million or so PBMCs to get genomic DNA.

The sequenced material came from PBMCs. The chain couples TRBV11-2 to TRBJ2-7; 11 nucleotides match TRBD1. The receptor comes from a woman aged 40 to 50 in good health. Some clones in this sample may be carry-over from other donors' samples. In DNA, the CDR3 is TGTGCCAGCAGCCCTCGCGGGGGACAGGGGGACAAGCAGTACTTC. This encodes CASSPRGGQGDKQYF.